Below, 9 T cell receptor beta chains from the same sample are listed, as sequenced in a study of blood T cell repertoires in COVID-19. Method: immunoSEQ multiplex PCR; TCRdb's copy keeps in-frame clones and lacks some. The table shows around 26,000 clones, with 87% occurring only once. Material: peripheral blood. The receptors originated from a human donor with active COVID-19. The donor label of this sample is uncertain.

The V call is TRBV27, the J call TRBJ2-1; 12 nucleotides match TRBD1. Germline V gene lookup returns CDR1 MNHEY and CDR2 SMNVEV (reference sequence). The J segment lost 9 bases and the V segment lost 3 bases, leaving 9 bases of the junction unmatched. The CDR3 runs to 16 residues. CDR3 nucleotides: TGTGCCAGCAGTTTCCCGGGACAGGGGGCGCTTGGTGAGCAGTTCTTC. Amino acids: CASSFPGQGALGEQFF.

J is TRBJ1-5 and V is TRBV5-5; the D is unclear. The CDR3 is 14 residues long. Germline loops: CDR1 SGHKS, CDR2 YYEKEE (reference sequence). Trimming stripped 2 bases from V and 3 bases from J, with 9 bases between. The CDR3 coding sequence is TGTGCCAGCAGCTTTCAGTTTCCCAATCAGCCCCAGCATTTT. Translating it yields CASSFQFPNQPQHF.

The gene calls are TRBV30 and TRBJ2-1; 8 positions match TRBD2. Trimming at V came to 0 bases and at J to 4 bases, leaving 5 bases not matched to a gene. The CDR3 has 15 residues. CDR1 GTSNPN and CDR2 SVGIG come from the germline V gene (reference sequence). CDR3 loop: CAWSVDASGYNEQFF. The DNA of the CDR3 is TGTGCCTGGAGTGTAGATGCTAGCGGGTACAATGAGCAGTTCTTC.

The chain joins TRBV13 to TRBJ2-5; TRBD1 matches 7 bases. Looked up from germline, CDR1 is PRHDT and CDR2 is FYEKMQ (reference sequence). With V trimmed by 8 bases and J by 2 bases, 11 bases remained unmatched. The CDR3 sequence is 15 residues long. DNA of the CDR3: TGTGCCAGCGGGGATCCCAACAGGGGTCAAGAGACCCAGTACTTC. Translating it yields CASGDPNRGQETQYF.

V gene TRBV28 combines with J gene TRBJ2-3; maybe TRBD2 (6 bases). The germline V gene has CDR1 MDHEN and CDR2 SYDVKM. Trimming shortened V by 5 bases and J by 0 bases, and 24 bases separated the two germline ends. The CDR3 is 19 amino acids. The CDR3 is CASSLRQLLASSSTDTQYF. The CDR3 DNA reads as TGTGCCAGCAGTCTCCGGCAGCTCCTAGCGTCCTCTAGCACAGATACGCAGTATTTT.

The chain combines TRBV7-9 with TRBJ1-4; TRBD1 might be the D (6 bases). Germline V lookup: CDR1 SEHNR, CDR2 FQNEAQ (reference sequence). V was pared by 4 bases and J by 7 bases, with 16 bases between. The CDR3 length is 15 residues. CDR3 sequence: CASSSTGISGEKLFF. In nucleotides, the CDR3 is TGTGCCAGCAGCTCAACAGGGATATCGGGTGAAAAACTGTTTTTT.

The chain combines TRBV28 with TRBJ1-2; the D is unclear. CDR3 length equals 13 residues. CDR1 MDHEN and CDR2 SYDVKM come from the germline V gene. Deletions cut 3 bases from V and 0 bases from J, with 5 bases between. The CDR3 sequence is CASSFRANYGYTF. In nucleotides, the CDR3 is TGTGCCAGCAGTTTTAGAGCTAACTATGGCTACACCTTC.

Note on this clone: Mismatch with germline at one junction end may stem from a read error. V is TRBV3-1 (or the pseudogene TRBV3-2) and J is TRBJ2-2, with D possibly TRBD2 on 6 matching bases. Germline CDR1 and CDR2: LGHDT and YNNKEL (reference sequence). This CDR3 spans 16 amino acids. This CDR3 is CASSQEVPGSTGELFF. The CDR3, as DNA: TGTGCCAGCAGTCAAGAGGTACCCGGGAGTACCGGGGAGCTGTTTTTT.

This chain uses TRBV4-2 with TRBJ2-7; TRBD2 aligns across 14 bases. The germline V gene encodes CDR1 LGHNA and CDR2 YNFKEQ. The CDR3 consists of 13 residues. Germline trimming cut 10 bases from V and 6 bases from J; bases unmatched to any gene: 5. CDR3 sequence reads: CATGTSGRGEQYF. The CDR3 DNA sequence: TGTGCCACGGGGACTAGCGGGAGAGGCGAGCAGTACTTC.